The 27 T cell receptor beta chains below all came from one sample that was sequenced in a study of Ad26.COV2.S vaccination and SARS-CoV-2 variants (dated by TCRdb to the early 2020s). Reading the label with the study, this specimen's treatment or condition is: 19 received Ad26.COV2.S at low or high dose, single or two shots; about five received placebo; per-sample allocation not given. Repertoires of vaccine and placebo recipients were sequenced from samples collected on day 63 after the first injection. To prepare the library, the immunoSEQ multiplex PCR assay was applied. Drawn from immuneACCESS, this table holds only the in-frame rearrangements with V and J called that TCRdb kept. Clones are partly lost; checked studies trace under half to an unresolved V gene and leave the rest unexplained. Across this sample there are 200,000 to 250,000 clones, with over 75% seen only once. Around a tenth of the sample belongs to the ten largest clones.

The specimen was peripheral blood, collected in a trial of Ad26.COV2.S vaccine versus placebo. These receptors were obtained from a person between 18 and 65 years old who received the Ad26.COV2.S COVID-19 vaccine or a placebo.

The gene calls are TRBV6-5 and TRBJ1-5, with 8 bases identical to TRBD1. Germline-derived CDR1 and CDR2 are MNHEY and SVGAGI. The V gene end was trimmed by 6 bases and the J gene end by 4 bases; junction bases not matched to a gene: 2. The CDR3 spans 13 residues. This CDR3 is CASRQGGNQPQHF. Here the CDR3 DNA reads TGTGCCAGCAGACAGGGGGGAAATCAGCCCCAGCATTTT.

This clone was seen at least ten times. The CDR3 nucleotides are TGCGCCAGCAGGACTGGGGAGATGAACACTGAAGCTTTCTTT. Translated, it gives CASRTGEMNTEAFF. The chain carries TRBV10-1 and TRBJ1-1; D is unresolved. Trimming removed 6 bases at V and 0 bases at J, with 11 bases between. CDR1 WNHNN and CDR2 SYGVQD come from the germline V gene (reference sequence). The CDR3 spans 14 residues.

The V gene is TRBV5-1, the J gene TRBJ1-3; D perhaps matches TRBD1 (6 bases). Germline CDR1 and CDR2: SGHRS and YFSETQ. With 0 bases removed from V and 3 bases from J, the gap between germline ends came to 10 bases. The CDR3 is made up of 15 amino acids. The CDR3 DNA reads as TGCGCCAGCAGCTTGGCAGGGGTATTTGGAAACACCATATATTTT. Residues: CASSLAGVFGNTIYF.

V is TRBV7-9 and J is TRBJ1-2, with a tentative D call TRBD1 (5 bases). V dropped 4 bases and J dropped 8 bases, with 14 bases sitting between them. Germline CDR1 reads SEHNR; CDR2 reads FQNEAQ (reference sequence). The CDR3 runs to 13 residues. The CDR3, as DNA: TGTGCCAGCAGCTCAGGGACTTTTCAGGGCTACACCTTC. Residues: CASSSGTFQGYTF.

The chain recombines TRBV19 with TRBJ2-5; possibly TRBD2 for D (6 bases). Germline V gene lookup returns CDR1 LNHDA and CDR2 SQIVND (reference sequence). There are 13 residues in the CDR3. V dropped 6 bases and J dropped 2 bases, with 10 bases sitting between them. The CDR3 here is CASSPTRQETQYF. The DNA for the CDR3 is TGTGCCAGTAGCCCGACTAGACAAGAGACCCAGTACTTC.

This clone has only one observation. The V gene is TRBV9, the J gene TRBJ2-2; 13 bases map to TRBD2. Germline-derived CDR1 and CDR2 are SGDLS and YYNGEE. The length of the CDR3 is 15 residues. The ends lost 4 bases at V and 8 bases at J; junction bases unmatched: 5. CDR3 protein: CASSPGLAGVGELFF. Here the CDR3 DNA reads TGTGCCAGCAGCCCAGGACTAGCGGGAGTAGGGGAGCTGTTTTTT. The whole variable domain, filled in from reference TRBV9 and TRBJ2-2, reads DSGVTQTPKHLITATGQRVTLRCSPRSGDLSVYWYQQSLDQGLQFLIQYYNGEERAKGNILERFSAQQFPDLHSELNLSSLELGDSALYFCASSPGLAGVGELFFGEGSRLTVL.

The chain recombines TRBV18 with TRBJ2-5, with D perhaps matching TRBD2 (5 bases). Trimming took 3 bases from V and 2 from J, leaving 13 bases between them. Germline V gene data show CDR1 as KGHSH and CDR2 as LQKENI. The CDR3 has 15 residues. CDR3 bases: TGTGCCAGCTCACCGTTTTGGGGAGCTCAAGAGACCCAGTACTTC. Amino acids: CASSPFWGAQETQYF.

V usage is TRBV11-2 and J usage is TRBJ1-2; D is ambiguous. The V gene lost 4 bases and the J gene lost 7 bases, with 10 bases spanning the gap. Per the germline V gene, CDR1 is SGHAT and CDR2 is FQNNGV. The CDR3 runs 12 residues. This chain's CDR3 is CASSSMRGGYTF. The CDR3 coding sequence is TGTGCCAGCAGCTCAATGCGGGGTGGCTACACCTTC.

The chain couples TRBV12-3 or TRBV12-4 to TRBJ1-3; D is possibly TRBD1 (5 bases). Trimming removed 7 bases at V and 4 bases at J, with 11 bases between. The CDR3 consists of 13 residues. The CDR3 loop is CASTLGGGNTIYF. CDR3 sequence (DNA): TGTGCCAGCACTTTGGGGGGAGGAAACACCATATATTTT.

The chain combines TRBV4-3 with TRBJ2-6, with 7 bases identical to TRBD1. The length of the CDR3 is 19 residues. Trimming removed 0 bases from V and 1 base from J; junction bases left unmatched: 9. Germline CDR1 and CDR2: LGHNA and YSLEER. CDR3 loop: CASSQDQGQTLSGANVLTF. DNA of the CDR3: TGCGCCAGCAGCCAAGATCAGGGACAGACCCTGTCTGGGGCCAACGTCCTGACTTTC.

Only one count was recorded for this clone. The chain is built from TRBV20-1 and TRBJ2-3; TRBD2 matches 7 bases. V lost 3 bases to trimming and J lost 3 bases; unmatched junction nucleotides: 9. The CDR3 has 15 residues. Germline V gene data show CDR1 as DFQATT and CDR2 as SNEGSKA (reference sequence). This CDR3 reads CSASAPLGGTDTQYF. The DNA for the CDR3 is TGCAGTGCTAGTGCCCCGCTGGGGGGGACAGATACGCAGTATTTT.

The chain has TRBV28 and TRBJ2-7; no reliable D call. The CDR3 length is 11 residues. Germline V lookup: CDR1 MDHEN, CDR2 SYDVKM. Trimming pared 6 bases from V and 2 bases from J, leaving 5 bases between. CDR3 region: CASSPTYEQYF. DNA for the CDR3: TGTGCCAGCAGCCCTACCTACGAGCAGTACTTC. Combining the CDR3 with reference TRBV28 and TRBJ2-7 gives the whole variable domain DVKVTQSSRYLVKRTGEKVFLECVQDMDHENMFWYRQDPGLGLRLIYFSYDVKMKEKGDIPEGYSVSREKKERFSLILESASTNQTSMYLCASSPTYEQYFGPGTRLTVT.

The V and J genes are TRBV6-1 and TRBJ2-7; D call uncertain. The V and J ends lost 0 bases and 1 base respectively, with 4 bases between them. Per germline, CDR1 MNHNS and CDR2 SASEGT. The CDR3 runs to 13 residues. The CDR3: CASSEAGSYEQYF. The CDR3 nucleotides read TGTGCCAGCAGTGAAGCGGGATCCTACGAGCAGTACTTC.

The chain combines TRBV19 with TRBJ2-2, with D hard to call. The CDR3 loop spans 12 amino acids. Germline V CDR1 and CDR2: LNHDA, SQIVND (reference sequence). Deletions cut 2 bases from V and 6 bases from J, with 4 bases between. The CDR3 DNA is TGTGCCAGTAGTATAAGGGCCGGGGAGCTGTTTTTT. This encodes CASSIRAGELFF.

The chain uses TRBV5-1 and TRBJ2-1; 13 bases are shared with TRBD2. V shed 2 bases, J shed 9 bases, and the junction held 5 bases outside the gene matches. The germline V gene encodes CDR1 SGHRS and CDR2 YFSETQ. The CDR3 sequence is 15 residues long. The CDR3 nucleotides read TGCGCCAGCAGCTTCGGACTAGCGGGGGTTAGTGAGCAGTTCTTC. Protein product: CASSFGLAGVSEQFF. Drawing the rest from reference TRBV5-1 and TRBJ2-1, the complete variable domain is KAGVTQTPRYLIKTRGQQVTLSCSPISGHRSVSWYQQTPGQGLQFLFEYFSETQRNKGNFPGRFSGRQFSNSRSEMNVSTLELGDSALYLCASSFGLAGVSEQFFGPGTRLTVL.

CDR3 DNA sequence: TGCGCCAGCAGCTTGGATGGGACTACATACAATGAGCAGTTCTTC. Residues: CASSLDGTTYNEQFF. The chain combines TRBV5-1 with TRBJ2-1, with 7 bases lining up with TRBD2. CDR3 length: 15 residues. In germline, CDR1 is SGHRS, CDR2 YFSETQ. V gave up 0 bases and J gave up 4 bases; unmatched junction bases: 4.

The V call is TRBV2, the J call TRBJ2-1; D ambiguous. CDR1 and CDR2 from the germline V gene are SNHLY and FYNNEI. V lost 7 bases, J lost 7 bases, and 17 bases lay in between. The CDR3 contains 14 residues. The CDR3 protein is CASKRAFGQNEQFF. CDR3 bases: TGTGCCAGCAAAAGAGCCTTTGGCCAGAATGAGCAGTTCTTC.

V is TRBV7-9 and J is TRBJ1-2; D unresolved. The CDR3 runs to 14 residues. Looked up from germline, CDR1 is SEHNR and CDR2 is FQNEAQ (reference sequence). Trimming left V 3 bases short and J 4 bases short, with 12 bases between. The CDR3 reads CASSFFESSYGYTF. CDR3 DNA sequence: TGTGCCAGCAGCTTTTTCGAGAGCTCCTATGGCTACACCTTC.

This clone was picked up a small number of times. CDR3 in DNA: TGCGCCAGCAGCCAAGTTCACAGGGCGTTCTACGAGCAGTACTTC. Translation: CASSQVHRAFYEQYF. The chain recombines TRBV4-3 with TRBJ2-7; D may be TRBD1 (6 bases). Germline lookup yields CDR1 LGHNA and CDR2 YSLEER. V dropped 1 base and J dropped 3 bases, with 13 bases sitting between them. The CDR3 totals 15 residues.

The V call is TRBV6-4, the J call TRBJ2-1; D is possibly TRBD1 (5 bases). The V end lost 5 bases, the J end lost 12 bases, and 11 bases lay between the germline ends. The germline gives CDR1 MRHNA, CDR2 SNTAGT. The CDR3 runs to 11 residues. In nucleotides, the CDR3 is TGTGCCAGCAGTCAGGGTGGATCGCAGTTCTTC. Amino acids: CASSQGGSQFF.

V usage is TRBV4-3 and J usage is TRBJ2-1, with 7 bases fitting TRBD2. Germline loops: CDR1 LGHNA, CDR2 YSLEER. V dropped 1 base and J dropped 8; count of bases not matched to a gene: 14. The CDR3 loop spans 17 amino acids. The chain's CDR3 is CASSQVRAGLRWDEQFF. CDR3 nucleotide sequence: TGCGCCAGCAGCCAAGTGCGAGCGGGGCTCCGGTGGGATGAGCAGTTCTTC.

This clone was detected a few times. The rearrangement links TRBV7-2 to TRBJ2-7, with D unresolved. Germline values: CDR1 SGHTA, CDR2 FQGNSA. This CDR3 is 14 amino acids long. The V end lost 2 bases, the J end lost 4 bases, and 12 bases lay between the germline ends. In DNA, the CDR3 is TGTGCCAGCAGCTTATTGGGCGCGGCTTACGAGCAGTACTTC. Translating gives CASSLLGAAYEQYF. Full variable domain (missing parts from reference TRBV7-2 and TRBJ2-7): GAGVSQSPSNKVTEKGKDVELRCDPISGHTALYWYRQSLGQGLEFLIYFQGNSAPDKSGLPSDRFSAERTGGSVSTLTIQRTQQEDSAVYLCASSLLGAAYEQYFGPGTRLTVT.

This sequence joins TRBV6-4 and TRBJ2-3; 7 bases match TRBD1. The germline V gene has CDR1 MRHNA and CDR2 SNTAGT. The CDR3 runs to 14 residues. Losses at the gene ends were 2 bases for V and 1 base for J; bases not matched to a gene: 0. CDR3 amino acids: CASSDGQGTDTQYF. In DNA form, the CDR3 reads TGTGCCAGCAGTGACGGACAGGGCACAGATACGCAGTATTTT.

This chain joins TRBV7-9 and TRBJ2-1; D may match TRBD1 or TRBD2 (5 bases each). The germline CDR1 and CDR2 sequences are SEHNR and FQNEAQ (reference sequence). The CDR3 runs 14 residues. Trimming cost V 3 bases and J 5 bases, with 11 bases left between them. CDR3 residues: CASSFPRGDNEQFF. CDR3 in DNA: TGTGCCAGCAGCTTCCCCCGGGGCGACAATGAGCAGTTCTTC.

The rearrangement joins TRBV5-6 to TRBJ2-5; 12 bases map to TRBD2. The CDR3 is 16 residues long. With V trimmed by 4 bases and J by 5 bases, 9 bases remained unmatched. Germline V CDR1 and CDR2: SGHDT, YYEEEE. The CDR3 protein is CASSILTSGSEETQYF. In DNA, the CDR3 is TGTGCCAGCAGCATATTGACTAGCGGGAGTGAGGAGACCCAGTACTTC.

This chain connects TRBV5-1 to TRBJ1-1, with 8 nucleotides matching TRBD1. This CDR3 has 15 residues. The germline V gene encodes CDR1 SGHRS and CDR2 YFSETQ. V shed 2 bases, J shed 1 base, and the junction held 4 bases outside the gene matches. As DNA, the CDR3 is TGCGCCAGCAGCTTACAGGGGGGGACGAACACTGAAGCTTTCTTT. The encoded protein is CASSLQGGTNTEAFF.

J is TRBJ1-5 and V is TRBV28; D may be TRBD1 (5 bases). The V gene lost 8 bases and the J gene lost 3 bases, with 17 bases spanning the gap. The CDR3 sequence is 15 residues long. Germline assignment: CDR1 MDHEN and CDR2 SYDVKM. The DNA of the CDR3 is TGTGCCAGCTATACTTCCTGGGGCCCCAATCAGCCCCAGCATTTT. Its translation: CASYTSWGPNQPQHF.